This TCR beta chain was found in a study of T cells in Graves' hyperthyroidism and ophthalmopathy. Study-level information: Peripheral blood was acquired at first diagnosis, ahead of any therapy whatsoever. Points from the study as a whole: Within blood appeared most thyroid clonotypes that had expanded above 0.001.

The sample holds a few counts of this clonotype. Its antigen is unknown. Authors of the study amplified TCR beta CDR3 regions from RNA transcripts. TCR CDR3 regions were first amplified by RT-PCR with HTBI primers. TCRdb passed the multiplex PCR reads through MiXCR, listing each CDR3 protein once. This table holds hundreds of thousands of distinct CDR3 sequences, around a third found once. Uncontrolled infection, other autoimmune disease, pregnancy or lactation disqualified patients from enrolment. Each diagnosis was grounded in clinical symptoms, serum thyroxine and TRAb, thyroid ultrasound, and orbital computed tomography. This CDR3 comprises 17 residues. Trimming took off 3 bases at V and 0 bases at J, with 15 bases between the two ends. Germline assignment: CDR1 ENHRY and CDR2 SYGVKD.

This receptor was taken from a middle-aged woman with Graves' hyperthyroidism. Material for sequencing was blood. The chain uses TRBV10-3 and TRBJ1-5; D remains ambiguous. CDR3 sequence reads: CAISDAPHSYSNQPQHF. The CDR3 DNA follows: TGTGCCATCAGTGACGCCCCCCACAGTTATAGCAATCAGCCCCAGCATTTT.